The entry below describes one T cell receptor beta chain. The CDR3 covers 14 residues. Trimming removed 7 bases from V and 5 bases from J, with 17 bases in between. Germline V gene data show CDR1 as MDHEN and CDR2 as SYDVKM. This entry is derived from a study of blood T cell repertoires in COVID-19. As for the study in general: The analysed material was cDNA or gDNA that came from T cells, B-cell-depleted T cells, or PBMCs.

The table came from immunoSEQ multiplex PCR; TCRdb's copy has only in-frame clones and leaves some out. The repertoire holds around 150,000 clones, around 84% seen once, with over 3% in the top ten. The clonotype comes from a human donor with acute or convalescent COVID-19. The donor label of this sample is uncertain. Material for sequencing was peripheral blood. The chain is built from TRBV28 and TRBJ1-2; TRBD1 is a possible D gene (6 bases). The CDR3 spells CASKGQGPLYGYTF. CDR3 bases: TGTGCCAGCAAGGGGCAGGGGCCGCTGTATGGCTACACCTTC.